One sample yielded the 19 T cell receptor beta chains listed below, sequenced in a study of PD-L1 blockade in urothelial cancer. Sequencing was performed with immunoSEQ multiplex PCR; in TCRdb, only in-frame clones are kept and a portion is missing. The sample includes 100,000 or so clones, 70% to 85% of them seen just once. The specimen comprised PBMCs, sampled around atezolizumab (anti-PD-L1) treatment. Receptor source: a man in his fifties with urothelial cancer.

The chain carries TRBV5-4 and TRBJ1-1; D remains ambiguous. CDR3 length: 13 residues. From germline, CDR1 is SGHNT and CDR2 YYREEE (reference sequence). V was shortened by 0 bases and J by 4 bases, with 7 bases between the two germline ends. The CDR3 DNA follows: TGTGCCAGCAGCTTGGCCACGGGCACTGAAGCTTTCTTT. Its protein product is CASSLATGTEAFF.

The chain carries TRBV27 and TRBJ1-1; D gene uncertain. The germline V gene encodes CDR1 MNHEY and CDR2 SMNVEV (reference sequence). This CDR3 has 14 amino acids. V was pared by 6 bases and J by 1 base, with 12 bases between. This CDR3 is CASRNHGANTEAFF. The CDR3 region has the DNA TGTGCCAGCAGGAATCACGGAGCGAACACTGAAGCTTTCTTT.

The gene calls are TRBV4-1 and TRBJ1-1, with no clear D. Trimming removed 2 bases from V and 0 bases from J, with 10 bases in between. The germline CDR1 and CDR2 sequences are MGHRA and YSYEKL. The CDR3 length is 15 residues. The CDR3 sequence: CASSQRNSLNTEAFF. CDR3 DNA: TGCGCCAGCAGCCAACGGAACAGCTTGAACACTGAAGCTTTCTTT.

The CDR3 DNA sequence: TGTGCCAGCAGTGAATATACAGGGGCCTACGAGCAGTACTTC. This gives the protein CASSEYTGAYEQYF. V gene TRBV6-1 combines with J gene TRBJ2-7, with 7 bases lining up with TRBD1. This CDR3 spans 14 amino acids. CDR1 and CDR2 (germline): MNHNS, SASEGT. The trim removed 2 bases at V and 2 bases at J, leaving 3 bases unmatched.

The CDR3 here is CASSFSTSGVPNEQFF. The CDR3 nucleotides read TGTGCCAGCAGCTTTTCCACTAGCGGGGTCCCCAATGAGCAGTTCTTC. The chain recombines TRBV7-8 with TRBJ2-1, with 10 nucleotides matching TRBD2. The germline V gene has CDR1 SGHVS and CDR2 FQNEAQ. The ends lost 3 bases at V and 6 bases at J; junction bases unmatched: 8. The CDR3 contains 16 residues.

The chain links TRBV28 to TRBJ1-2; D gene uncertain. Trimming took 6 bases from V and 6 from J, leaving 17 bases between them. CDR3 length equals 14 residues. Germline lookup yields CDR1 MDHEN and CDR2 SYDVKM. The CDR3 DNA sequence: TGTGCCAGCAGCATAACAGTGGGGAGGAATGGCTACACCTTC. It is translated as CASSITVGRNGYTF.

This chain links TRBV27 with TRBJ2-7, with 8 bases lining up with TRBD1. CDR3 length equals 15 residues. J lost 3 bases, V lost 5 bases, and 9 bases had no gene match. Germline V gene sequence: CDR1 MNHEY, CDR2 SMNVEV (reference sequence). This CDR3 is CASSPRRTGFYEQYF. As DNA, the CDR3 is TGTGCCAGCAGTCCCCGACGGACAGGGTTCTACGAGCAGTACTTC.

The chain has TRBV7-9 and TRBJ2-5; TRBD1 matches at 10 bases. In germline, CDR1 is SEHNR, CDR2 FQNEAQ (reference sequence). V gave up 4 bases and J gave up 5 bases; unmatched junction bases: 10. This CDR3 region has 16 residues. For the CDR3, the DNA is TGTGCCAGCAGCTCCTCCGGGACAGGGGCACGTGAGACCCAGTACTTC. This codes for CASSSSGTGARETQYF.

V is TRBV7-2 and J is TRBJ2-7; tentative D call: TRBD2 (6 bases). The length of the CDR3 is 11 residues. Trimming cost V 4 bases and J 7 bases, with 8 bases left between them. Germline-derived CDR1 and CDR2 are SGHTA and FQGNSA. CDR3 coding DNA: TGTGCCAGCAGCTCCCGGGAGGAGCAGTACTTC. Translating it yields CASSSREEQYF.

The J gene is TRBJ2-6, the V gene TRBV28, with D possibly TRBD2 on 5 matching bases. The germline V and J ends were trimmed by 9 bases and 0 bases, with 12 bases remaining between them. In germline, CDR1 is MDHEN, CDR2 SYDVKM. This CDR3 has 15 residues. The chain's CDR3 is CASGGWFSGANVLTF. CDR3 nucleotide sequence: TGTGCCAGTGGAGGTTGGTTCTCTGGGGCCAACGTCCTGACTTTC.

This chain uses TRBV9 with TRBJ1-1; D is unresolved. Per the germline V gene, CDR1 is SGDLS and CDR2 is YYNGEE. V was trimmed by 0 bases and J by 1 base, leaving 13 bases between them. This CDR3 has 16 amino acids. The CDR3 bases are TGTGCCAGCAGCGTAGATGGTTTTGGAGCGAACACTGAAGCTTTCTTT. Translating it yields CASSVDGFGANTEAFF.

The J gene is TRBJ2-5, the V gene TRBV5-8; the D gene is possibly TRBD2 (5 bases). Looked up from germline, CDR1 is SGHTS and CDR2 is YDEGEE. The CDR3 totals 15 residues. The V gene lost 4 bases and the J gene lost 2 bases, with 15 bases spanning the gap. CDR3 region: CASSGEIALQETQYF. CDR3 nucleotides: TGTGCCAGCAGCGGAGAAATAGCGTTACAAGAGACCCAGTACTTC.

V usage is TRBV2 and J usage is TRBJ2-2; 7 bases align to TRBD2. The CDR3 extends over 16 amino acids. Per germline, CDR1 SNHLY and CDR2 FYNNEI. V gave up 10 bases and J gave up 1 base; unmatched junction bases: 12. The CDR3 DNA sequence: TGTGCCATCACTAAGGCTAGCGGAGGGAACACCGGGGAGCTGTTTTTT. It yields the protein CAITKASGGNTGELFF.

The gene calls are TRBV5-1 and TRBJ1-6, with no clear D. V was shortened by 3 bases and J by 8 bases, with 15 bases between the two germline ends. The CDR3 consists of 15 residues. Germline CDR1 is SGHRS and CDR2 is YFSETQ. The CDR3 is CASSSGSFTDSPLHF. The CDR3 nucleotides are TGCGCCAGCAGCTCGGGGTCGTTCACGGATTCACCCCTCCACTTT. Full variable domain (rest looked up from reference TRBV5-1 and TRBJ1-6): KAGVTQTPRYLIKTRGQQVTLSCSPISGHRSVSWYQQTPGQGLQFLFEYFSETQRNKGNFPGRFSGRQFSNSRSEMNVSTLELGDSALYLCASSSGSFTDSPLHFGNGTRLTVT.

CDR3 in amino acids: CASSRQDREQFF. Written as DNA, the CDR3 is TGTGCCAGCTCACGGCAAGACAGGGAGCAGTTCTTC. The chain has TRBV18 and TRBJ2-1; a weak D match, TRBD1 (6 bases). The V and J ends lost 4 bases and 10 bases respectively, with 11 bases between them. Germline V CDR1 and CDR2: KGHSH, LQKENI. This CDR3 has 12 amino acids.

The chain carries TRBV28 and TRBJ1-1; 7 bases line up with TRBD1. The CDR3 length is 14 residues. CDR1 MDHEN and CDR2 SYDVKM come from the germline V gene. V was clipped by 6 bases and J by 1 base; unmatched bases: 5. The CDR3 nucleotides are TGTGCCAGCAGCCCAGGGGGGAGGAACACTGAAGCTTTCTTT. Translating gives CASSPGGRNTEAFF.

V is TRBV5-5 and J is TRBJ1-5, with 10 bases identical to TRBD1. The CDR3 loop spans 20 amino acids. Germline V gene data show CDR1 as SGHKS and CDR2 as YYEKEE (reference sequence). Losses at the gene ends were 6 bases for V and 0 bases for J; bases not matched to a gene: 18. CDR3 amino acids: CASTRDNPGTGAVSNQPQHF. The CDR3 bases are TGTGCCAGCACTCGCGATAATCCCGGGACAGGGGCGGTTAGCAATCAGCCCCAGCATTTT.

The genes are TRBV5-1 and TRBJ1-6; 11 bases fit TRBD1. The CDR3 consists of 15 residues. Trimming removed 1 base from V and 8 bases from J; junction bases left unmatched: 2. CDR1 and CDR2 (germline): SGHRS, YFSETQ. CDR3 sequence: CASSLRTGGDSPLHF. The CDR3, as DNA: TGCGCCAGCAGCTTGAGGACAGGGGGCGATTCACCCCTCCACTTT.

This clone was picked up a small number of times. This chain uses TRBV30 with TRBJ2-1; 13 positions agree with TRBD2. CDR1 and CDR2 from the germline V gene are GTSNPN and SVGIG (reference sequence). V lost 4 bases, J lost 9 bases, and 9 bases stayed unmatched. The CDR3 extends over 15 amino acids. In nucleotides, the CDR3 is TGTGCCTGGAAACAACGGACTAGCGGGAGTGGTGAGCAGTTCTTC. It translates to CAWKQRTSGSGEQFF.